This TCR beta chain was sequenced in a study of blood T cells in healthy people across ages. Overall study results and limits: Comparison with aged donors showed that long-lived donors had more naive CD4+ cells and higher diversity.

A second PCR of roughly 7 to 11 cycles used a sample-barcoded 5' primer and a J-beta primer mix. Via MiXCR, TCRdb re-called the 5' RACE reads, giving one row per CDR3 protein. The sample lists over a million distinct CDR3 sequences; around 59% were seen once. Losses at the gene ends were 6 bases for V and 7 bases for J; bases not matched to a gene: 12. The length of the CDR3 is 15 residues. Germline values: CDR1 MNHNY, CDR2 SVGAGI (reference sequence). With respect to this clonotype: Its antigen remains unknown.

The sample comprised blood. The TCR comes from a man between 18 and 29 years old in good health. The V call is TRBV6-6, the J call TRBJ1-5; 7 nucleotides line up with TRBD1. CDR3 region: CASSPRTGGWQPQHF. In nucleotides, the CDR3 is TGTGCCAGCAGCCCCAGGACAGGAGGCTGGCAGCCCCAGCATTTT.